The 28 T cell receptor beta chains in this list originate from one sample, sequenced in a study of monozygotic twins with inflammatory bowel disease. TCRdb re-called the 5' RACE reads; every CDR3 protein appears as one record, without DNA. This sample carries 150,000 to 200,000 distinct CDR3 sequences, with around 6.8% going to the ten biggest clones. Source material: blood. All receptors come from a human donor with ulcerative colitis or Crohn's disease, or a healthy co-twin of an affected twin (not recorded which).

V and J are TRBV12-3 or TRBV12-4 and TRBJ2-1; absent DNA, TCRdb's TRBD2 call cannot be checked. The CDR3 extends over 16 amino acids. The CDR3 loop reads CASSFVAGSIYNEQFF.

V usage is TRBV6-5 and J usage is TRBJ2-2; lacking DNA, the TRBD1 call made by TCRdb goes unchecked. This CDR3 contains 12 residues. In germline, CDR1 is MNHEY, CDR2 SVGAGI. CDR3 in amino acids: CASSTGLGELFF.

The rearrangement joins TRBV20-1 to TRBJ1-4; the TRBD1 assignment by TCRdb is unverifiable without DNA. This CDR3 region has 11 residues. Germline lookup yields CDR1 DFQATT and CDR2 SNEGSKA (reference sequence). The CDR3 loop reads CSTQGDGKLFF.

CDR3 amino acids: CASSFVGVSPLHF. The rearrangement uses TRBV5-6 and TRBJ1-6. Germline lookup yields CDR1 SGHDT and CDR2 YYEEEE. The CDR3 extends over 13 amino acids. Full variable domain (remainder filled in from reference TRBV5-6 and TRBJ1-6): DAGVTQSPTHLIKTRGQQVTLRCSPKSGHDTVSWYQQALGQGPQFIFQYYEEEERQRGNFPDRFSGHQFPNYSSELNVNALLLGDSALYLCASSFVGVSPLHFGNGTRLTVT.

The chain carries TRBV5-5 and TRBJ1-5; TCRdb gives TRBD1 as the D gene, but with no DNA this cannot be confirmed. The CDR3 covers 15 residues. Per the germline V gene, CDR1 is SGHKS and CDR2 is YYEKEE (reference sequence). CDR3 sequence reads: CASSPDRARNQPQHF.

The chain combines TRBV20-1 with TRBJ2-7; with no DNA, the TCRdb D assignment of TRBD1 cannot be verified. The CDR3 length is 15 residues. CDR1 is DFQATT, CDR2 SNEGSKA, per germline (reference sequence). The CDR3 spells CSARDSRGLSYEQYF.

The chain uses TRBV28 and TRBJ1-5; TCRdb selects TRBD1, and the lack of DNA leaves this call unchecked. Germline V gene data show CDR1 as MDHEN and CDR2 as SYDVKM. CDR3 length: 13 residues. CDR3 sequence: CASTVQTNQPQHF.

The rearrangement uses TRBV6-5 and TRBJ1-5; TCRdb proposes TRBD1, but this gene call is untestable without DNA. Looked up from germline, CDR1 is MNHEY and CDR2 is SVGAGI. The CDR3 has 15 residues. This chain's CDR3 is CASSLSRGGGQPQHF.

V and J are TRBV12-3 or TRBV12-4 and TRBJ1-1; as DNA is missing, the TRBD1 call by TCRdb cannot be tested. CDR3 length: 15 residues. The CDR3 protein is CASRARQTMNTEAFF.

The rearrangement joins TRBV24-1 to TRBJ1-4. Germline V lookup: CDR1 KGHDR, CDR2 SFDVKD. The CDR3 extends over 16 amino acids. CDR3: CATSDYRPGTSEKLFF.

The chain employs TRBV11-2 and TRBJ2-5; there is no DNA to check the TCRdb D call of TRBD1. Germline V gene data show CDR1 as SGHAT and CDR2 as FQNNGV. The CDR3 runs 17 residues. CDR3 amino acids: CASSLVFGTGKRETQYF. Supplemented by reference TRBV11-2 and TRBJ2-5, the full variable domain reads EAGVAQSPRYKIIEKRQSVAFWCNPISGHATLYWYQQILGQGPKLLIQFQNNGVVDDSQLPKDRFSAERLKGVDSTLKIQPAKLEDSAVYLCASSLVFGTGKRETQYFGPGTRLLVL.

The V and J genes are TRBV20-1 and TRBJ2-3. The CDR3 extends over 13 amino acids. Germline CDR1 is DFQATT and CDR2 is SNEGSKA (reference sequence). The CDR3 sequence is CSARDYSTDTQYF.

This chain joins TRBV5-1 and TRBJ2-2; TCRdb lists TRBD1, though no DNA is available to test this call. The CDR3 contains 16 residues. The germline V gene encodes CDR1 SGHRS and CDR2 YFSETQ. CDR3 in amino acids: CASSLVPGENTGELFF.

V and J are TRBV7-2 and TRBJ2-1; TCRdb's assignment of TRBD1 cannot be checked, as there is no DNA. This CDR3 region has 14 residues. Germline loops: CDR1 SGHTA, CDR2 FQGNSA. CDR3 amino acids: CASILGQGSNEQFF.

CDR3 amino acids: CASSQVGGTLRNEQFF. This chain links TRBV4-3 with TRBJ2-1; with no DNA, the TCRdb D assignment of TRBD2 cannot be verified. Germline lookup yields CDR1 LGHNA and CDR2 YSLEER. The CDR3 extends over 16 amino acids.

This chain uses TRBV15 with TRBJ2-4. Germline CDR1 LNHNV, CDR2 YYDKDF (reference sequence). The CDR3 covers 14 residues. The CDR3 sequence: CATSLRVDRNIQYF.

The V call is TRBV7-9, the J call TRBJ1-2; TCRdb gives TRBD1 as the D gene, but with no DNA this cannot be confirmed. The CDR3 consists of 13 residues. Germline V gene sequence: CDR1 SEHNR, CDR2 FQNEAQ (reference sequence). The CDR3 region is CASRSQGGHGYTF.

CDR3 amino acids: CASSFTGGMNTEAFF. The rearrangement uses TRBV5-1 and TRBJ1-1; TCRdb gives TRBD1 as the D gene, but with no DNA this cannot be confirmed. Germline V gene sequence: CDR1 SGHRS, CDR2 YFSETQ. The CDR3 runs 15 residues.

The chain joins TRBV6-1 to TRBJ1-1; TCRdb calls TRBD1, which cannot be checked without DNA. CDR3 length: 15 residues. Germline CDR1 MNHNS, CDR2 SASEGT. The CDR3: CASSPRQGTATEAFF.

The chain combines TRBV13 with TRBJ1-6. The CDR3 runs 16 residues. Germline-derived CDR1 and CDR2 are PRHDT and FYEKMQ (reference sequence). CDR3 protein: CASSAHRVDYNSPLHF.

V and J are TRBV20-1 and TRBJ1-4. The CDR3 runs 16 residues. CDR1 and CDR2 (germline): DFQATT, SNEGSKA (reference sequence). CDR3 amino acids: CSARDYGPLGNEKLFF.

The chain carries TRBV29-1 and TRBJ2-7; as DNA is missing, the TRBD1 call by TCRdb cannot be tested. Looked up from germline, CDR1 is SQVTM and CDR2 is ANQGSEA. This CDR3 has 13 residues. The CDR3 region is CSVEGQGTYEQYF.

V usage is TRBV7-2 and J usage is TRBJ2-3. Germline V gives CDR1 SGHTA, CDR2 FQGNSA. The CDR3 totals 13 residues. CDR3 sequence reads: CASSLAYSGTQYF.

The V gene is TRBV7-2, the J gene TRBJ1-6. Germline lookup yields CDR1 SGHTA and CDR2 FQGNSA. This CDR3 has 14 residues. This CDR3 is CASSLEALNSPLHF.

This chain's CDR3 is CASSLTNTGELFF. This chain links TRBV5-1 with TRBJ2-2. Germline values: CDR1 SGHRS, CDR2 YFSETQ. The CDR3 length is 13 residues. Looking up the rest from reference TRBV5-1 and TRBJ2-2 gives the full variable domain: KAGVTQTPRYLIKTRGQQVTLSCSPISGHRSVSWYQQTPGQGLQFLFEYFSETQRNKGNFPGRFSGRQFSNSRSEMNVSTLELGDSALYLCASSLTNTGELFFGEGSRLTVL.

The J gene is TRBJ1-1, the V gene TRBV5-1. This CDR3 has 12 amino acids. Germline assignment: CDR1 SGHRS and CDR2 YFSETQ. The CDR3: CASRDQNTEAFF.

The chain carries TRBV7-2 and TRBJ2-3. Looked up from germline, CDR1 is SGHTA and CDR2 is FQGNSA. The CDR3 runs 15 residues. CDR3 residues: CASSFAGYSTDTQYF.

The J gene is TRBJ1-6, the V gene TRBV13; the D call of TRBD1 rests on TCRdb alone, since no DNA is present to check it. CDR1 PRHDT and CDR2 FYEKMQ come from the germline V gene (reference sequence). This CDR3 is built from 16 residues. The CDR3 loop is CASSLGLTGNNSPLHF. The full variable domain, in which reference TRBV13 and TRBJ1-6 provide the parts outside the CDR3, is AAGVIQSPRHLIKEKRETATLKCYPIPRHDTVYWYQQGPGQDPQFLISFYEKMQSDKGSIPDRFSAQQFSDYHSELNMSSLELGDSALYFCASSLGLTGNNSPLHFGNGTRLTVT.